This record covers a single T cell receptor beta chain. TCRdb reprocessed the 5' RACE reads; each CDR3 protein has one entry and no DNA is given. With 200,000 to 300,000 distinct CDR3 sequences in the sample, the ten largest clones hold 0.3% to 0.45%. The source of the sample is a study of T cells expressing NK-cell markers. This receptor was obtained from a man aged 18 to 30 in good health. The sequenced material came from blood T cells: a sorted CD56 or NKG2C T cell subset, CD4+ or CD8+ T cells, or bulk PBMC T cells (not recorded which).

CDR3 loop: CASILRAGGTTSTDTQYF. The chain combines TRBV12-3 or TRBV12-4 with TRBJ2-3; there is no DNA to check the TCRdb D call of TRBD2. This CDR3 has 18 residues.